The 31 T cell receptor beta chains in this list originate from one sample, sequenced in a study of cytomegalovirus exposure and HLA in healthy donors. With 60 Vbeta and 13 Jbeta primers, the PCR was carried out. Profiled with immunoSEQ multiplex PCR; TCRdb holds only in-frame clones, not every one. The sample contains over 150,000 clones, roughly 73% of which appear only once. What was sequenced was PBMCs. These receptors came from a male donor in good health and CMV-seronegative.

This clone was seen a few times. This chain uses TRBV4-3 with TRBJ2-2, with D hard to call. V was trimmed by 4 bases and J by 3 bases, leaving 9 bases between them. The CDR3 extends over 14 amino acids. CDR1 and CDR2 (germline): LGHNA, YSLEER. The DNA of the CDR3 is TGCGCCAGCAGCCCCCCCGGAGACACCGGGGAGCTGTTTTTT. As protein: CASSPPGDTGELFF.

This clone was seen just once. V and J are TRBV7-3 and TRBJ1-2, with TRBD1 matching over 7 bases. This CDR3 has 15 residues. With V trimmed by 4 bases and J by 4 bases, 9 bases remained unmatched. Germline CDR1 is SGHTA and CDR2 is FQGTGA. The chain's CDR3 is CASSWNTGVAYGYTF. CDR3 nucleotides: TGTGCCAGCAGCTGGAATACAGGGGTAGCCTATGGCTACACCTTC.

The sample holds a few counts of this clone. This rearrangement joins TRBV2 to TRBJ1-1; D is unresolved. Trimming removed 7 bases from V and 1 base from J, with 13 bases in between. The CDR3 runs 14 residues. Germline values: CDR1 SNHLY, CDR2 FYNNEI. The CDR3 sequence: CASNGVLANTEAFF. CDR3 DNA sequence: TGTGCCAGCAATGGGGTCCTAGCGAACACTGAAGCTTTCTTT.

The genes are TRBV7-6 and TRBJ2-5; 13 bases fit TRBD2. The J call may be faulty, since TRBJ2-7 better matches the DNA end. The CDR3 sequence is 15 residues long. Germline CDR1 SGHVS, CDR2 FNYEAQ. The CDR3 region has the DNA TGTGCCAGCAGCTTAAGGACTAGCGGGAGTGACGAGCAGTACTTC. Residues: CASSLRTSGSDEQYF.

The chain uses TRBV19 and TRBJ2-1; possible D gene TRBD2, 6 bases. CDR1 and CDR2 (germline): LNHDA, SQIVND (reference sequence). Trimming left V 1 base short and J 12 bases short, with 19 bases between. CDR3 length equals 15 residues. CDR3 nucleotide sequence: TGTGCCAGTAGTATAGCCCGATACGCTAGCGCCCCGCAGTTCTTC. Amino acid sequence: CASSIARYASAPQFF.

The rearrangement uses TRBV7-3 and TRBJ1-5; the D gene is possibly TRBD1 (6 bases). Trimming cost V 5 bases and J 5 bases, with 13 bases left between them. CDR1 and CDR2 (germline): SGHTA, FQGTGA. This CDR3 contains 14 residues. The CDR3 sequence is CASSLRAGDQPQHF. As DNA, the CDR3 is TGTGCCAGCAGCCTAAGGGCAGGGGATCAGCCCCAGCATTTT.

This CDR3 is CASSLRQGNYGYTF. In nucleotides, the CDR3 is TGTGCCAGCAGCCTACGACAGGGGAACTATGGCTACACCTTC. The V gene is TRBV5-8, the J gene TRBJ1-2; TRBD1 matches at 8 bases. Per germline, CDR1 SGHTS and CDR2 YDEGEE. The V gene end was trimmed by 4 bases and the J gene end by 2 bases; junction bases not matched to a gene: 4. The length of the CDR3 is 14 residues. The full variable domain, with the rest looked up from reference TRBV5-8 and TRBJ1-2, is EAGVTQSPTHLIKTRGQQATLRCSPISGHTSVYWYQQALGLGLQFLLWYDEGEERNRGNFPPRFSGRQFPNYSSELNVNALELEDSALYLCASSLRQGNYGYTFGSGTRLTVV.

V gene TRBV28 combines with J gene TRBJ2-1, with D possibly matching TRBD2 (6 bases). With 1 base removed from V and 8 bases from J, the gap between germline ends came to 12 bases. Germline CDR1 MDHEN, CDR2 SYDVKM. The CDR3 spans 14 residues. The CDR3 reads CASSLLFTGDEQFF. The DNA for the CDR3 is TGTGCCAGCAGTTTATTATTCACGGGGGATGAGCAGTTCTTC.

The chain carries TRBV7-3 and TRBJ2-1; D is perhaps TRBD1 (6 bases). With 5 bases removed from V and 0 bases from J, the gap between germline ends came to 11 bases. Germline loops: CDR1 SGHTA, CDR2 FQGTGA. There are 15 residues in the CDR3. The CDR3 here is CASSIQGSSYNEQFF. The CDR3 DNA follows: TGTGCCAGCAGCATACAGGGTAGCTCCTACAATGAGCAGTTCTTC.

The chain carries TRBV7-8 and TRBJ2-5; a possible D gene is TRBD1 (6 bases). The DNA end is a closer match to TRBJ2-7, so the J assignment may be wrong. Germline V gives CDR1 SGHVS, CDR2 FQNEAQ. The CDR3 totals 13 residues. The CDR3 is CASSLNRVHEQYF. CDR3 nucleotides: TGTGCCAGCAGCTTGAACAGGGTTCACGAGCAGTACTTC.

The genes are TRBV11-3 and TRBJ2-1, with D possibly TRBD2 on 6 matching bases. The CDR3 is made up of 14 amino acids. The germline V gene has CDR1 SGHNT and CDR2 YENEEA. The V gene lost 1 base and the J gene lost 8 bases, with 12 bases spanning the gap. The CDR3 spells CASSLVGGIYEQFF. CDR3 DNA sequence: TGTGCCAGCAGCTTAGTGGGGGGTATATATGAGCAGTTCTTC.

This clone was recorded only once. The DNA for the CDR3 is TGTGCCAGCAGCCGGGACTTCGTAAAAGAGACCCAGTACTTC. It encodes CASSRDFVKETQYF. This chain connects TRBV7-9 to TRBJ2-5; tentatively, D is TRBD2 (6 bases). The CDR3 covers 14 residues. In germline, CDR1 is SEHNR, CDR2 FQNEAQ (reference sequence). The V end was cut by 5 bases, the J end by 3 bases, with 13 bases between.

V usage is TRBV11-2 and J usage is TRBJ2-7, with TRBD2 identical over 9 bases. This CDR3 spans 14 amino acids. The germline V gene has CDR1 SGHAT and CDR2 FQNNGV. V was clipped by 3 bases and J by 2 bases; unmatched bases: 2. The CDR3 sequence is CASSLTSGPYEQYF. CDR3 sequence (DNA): TGTGCCAGCAGCTTGACTAGCGGTCCCTACGAGCAGTACTTC.

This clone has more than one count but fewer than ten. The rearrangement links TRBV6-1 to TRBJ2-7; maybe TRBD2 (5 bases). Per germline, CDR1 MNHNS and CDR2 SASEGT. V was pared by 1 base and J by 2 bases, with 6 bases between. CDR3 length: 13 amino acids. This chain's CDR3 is CASSEGTPYEQYF. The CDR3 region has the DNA TGTGCCAGCAGTGAAGGGACTCCCTACGAGCAGTACTTC.

CDR3 in DNA: TGTGCCAGCAGCCAACCTGAGCGGGGGAACACCGGGGAGCTGTTTTTT. It encodes CASSQPERGNTGELFF. The chain combines TRBV4-2 with TRBJ2-2, with 7 bases fitting TRBD2. The V gene end was trimmed by 2 bases and the J gene end by 1 base; junction bases not matched to a gene: 4. Germline CDR1 LGHNA, CDR2 YNFKEQ. This CDR3 region has 16 residues.

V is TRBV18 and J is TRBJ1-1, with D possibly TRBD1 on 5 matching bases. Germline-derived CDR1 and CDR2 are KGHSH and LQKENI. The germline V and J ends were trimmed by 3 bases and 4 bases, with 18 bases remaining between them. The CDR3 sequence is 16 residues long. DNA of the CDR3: TGTGCCAGCTCACCTGAGGTCGGGGTCGGGGGCACTGAAGCTTTCTTT. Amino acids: CASSPEVGVGGTEAFF.

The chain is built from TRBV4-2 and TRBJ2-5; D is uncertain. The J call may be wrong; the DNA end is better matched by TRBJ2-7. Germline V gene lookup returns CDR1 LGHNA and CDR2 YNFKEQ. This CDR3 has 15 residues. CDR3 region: CASSQANSYSYEQYF. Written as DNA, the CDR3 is TGTGCCAGCAGCCAAGCTAACAGCTATTCCTACGAGCAGTACTTC.

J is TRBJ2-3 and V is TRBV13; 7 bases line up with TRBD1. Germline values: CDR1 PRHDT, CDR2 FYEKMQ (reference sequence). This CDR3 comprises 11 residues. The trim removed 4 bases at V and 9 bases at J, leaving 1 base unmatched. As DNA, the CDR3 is TGTGCCAGCAGCTCGGGACAGACGCAGTATTTT. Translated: CASSSGQTQYF.

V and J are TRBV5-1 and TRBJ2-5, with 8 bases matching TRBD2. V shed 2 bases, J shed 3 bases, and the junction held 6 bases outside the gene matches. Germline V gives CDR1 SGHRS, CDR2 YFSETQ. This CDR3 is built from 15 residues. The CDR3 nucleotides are TGCGCCAGCAGCTTCACCGGGACTAGAGAAGAGACCCAGTACTTC. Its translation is CASSFTGTREETQYF.

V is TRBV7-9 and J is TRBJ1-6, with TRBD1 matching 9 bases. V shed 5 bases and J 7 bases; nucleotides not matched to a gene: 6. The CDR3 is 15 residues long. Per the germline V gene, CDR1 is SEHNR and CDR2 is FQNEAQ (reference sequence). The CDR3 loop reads CASSPLGTGNSPLHF. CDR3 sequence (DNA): TGTGCCAGCAGCCCATTAGGGACAGGGAATTCACCCCTCCACTTT.

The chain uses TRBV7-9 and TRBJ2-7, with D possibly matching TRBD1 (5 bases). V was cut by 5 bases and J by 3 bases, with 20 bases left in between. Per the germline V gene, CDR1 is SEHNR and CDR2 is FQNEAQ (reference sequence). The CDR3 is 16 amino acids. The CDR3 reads CASSQEEGASGYEQYF. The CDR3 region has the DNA TGTGCCAGCAGCCAAGAGGAAGGGGCCTCGGGCTACGAGCAGTACTTC.

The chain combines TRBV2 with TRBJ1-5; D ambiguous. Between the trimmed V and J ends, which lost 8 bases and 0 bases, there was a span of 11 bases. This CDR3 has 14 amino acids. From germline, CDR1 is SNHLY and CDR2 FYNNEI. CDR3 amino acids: CASDGEDSNQPQHF. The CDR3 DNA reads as TGTGCCAGCGACGGGGAGGATAGCAATCAGCCCCAGCATTTT.

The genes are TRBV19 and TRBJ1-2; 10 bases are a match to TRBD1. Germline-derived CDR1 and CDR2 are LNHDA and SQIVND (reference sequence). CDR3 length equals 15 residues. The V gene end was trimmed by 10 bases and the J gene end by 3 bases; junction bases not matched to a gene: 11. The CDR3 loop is CATATGGAGHYGYTF. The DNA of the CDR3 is TGTGCCACCGCGACAGGGGGCGCGGGTCACTATGGCTACACCTTC.

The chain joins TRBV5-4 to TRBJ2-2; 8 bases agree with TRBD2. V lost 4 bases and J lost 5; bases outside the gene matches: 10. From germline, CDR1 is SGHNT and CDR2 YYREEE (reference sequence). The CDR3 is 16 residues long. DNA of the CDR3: TGTGCCAGCAGCCCTGCGATGGGCGGGGGGACCGGGGAGCTGTTTTTT. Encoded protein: CASSPAMGGGTGELFF.

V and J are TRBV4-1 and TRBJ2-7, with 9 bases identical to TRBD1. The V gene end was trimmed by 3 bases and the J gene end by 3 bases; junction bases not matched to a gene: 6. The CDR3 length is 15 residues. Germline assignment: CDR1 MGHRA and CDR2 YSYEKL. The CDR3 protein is CASSHPGQGNYEQYF. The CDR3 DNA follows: TGCGCCAGCAGCCACCCGGGACAGGGTAACTACGAGCAGTACTTC.

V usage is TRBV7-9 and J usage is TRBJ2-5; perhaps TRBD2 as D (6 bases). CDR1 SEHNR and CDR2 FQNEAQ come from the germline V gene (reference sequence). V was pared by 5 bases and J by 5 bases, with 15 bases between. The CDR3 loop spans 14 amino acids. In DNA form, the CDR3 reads TGTGCCAGCAGCCCGTCGGAGGGAGGCGAGACCCAGTACTTC. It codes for CASSPSEGGETQYF. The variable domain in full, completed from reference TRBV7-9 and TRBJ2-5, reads DTGVSQNPRHKITKRGQNVTFRCDPISEHNRLYWYRQTLGQGPEFLTYFQNEAQLEKSRLLSDRFSAERPKGSFSTLEIQRTEQGDSAMYLCASSPSEGGETQYFGPGTRLLVL.

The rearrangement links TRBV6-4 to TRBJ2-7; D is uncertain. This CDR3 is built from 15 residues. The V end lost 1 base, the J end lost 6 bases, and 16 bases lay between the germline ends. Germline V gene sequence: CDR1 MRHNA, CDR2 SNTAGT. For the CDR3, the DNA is TGTGCCAGCAGTGACTTAGGCCATATTACGGGCGAGCAGTACTTC. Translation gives CASSDLGHITGEQYF.

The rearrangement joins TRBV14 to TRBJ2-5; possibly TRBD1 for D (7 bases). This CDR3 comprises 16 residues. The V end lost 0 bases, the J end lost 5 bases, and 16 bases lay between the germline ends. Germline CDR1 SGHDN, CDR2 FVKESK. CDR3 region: CASSQDGWAGGETQYF. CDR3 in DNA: TGTGCCAGCAGCCAAGATGGATGGGCAGGGGGGGAGACCCAGTACTTC.

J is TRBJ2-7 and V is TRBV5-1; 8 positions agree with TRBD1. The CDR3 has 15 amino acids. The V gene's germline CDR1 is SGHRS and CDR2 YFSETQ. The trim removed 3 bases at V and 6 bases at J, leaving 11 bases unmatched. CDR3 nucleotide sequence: TGCGCCAGCAGCTCGCCAGGGACAGGTCCTTTCGAGCAGTACTTC. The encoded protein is CASSSPGTGPFEQYF.

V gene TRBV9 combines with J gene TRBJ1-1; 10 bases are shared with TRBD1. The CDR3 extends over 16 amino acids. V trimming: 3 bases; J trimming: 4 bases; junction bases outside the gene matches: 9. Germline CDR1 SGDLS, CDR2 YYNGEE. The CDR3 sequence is CASSGRRTGGITEAFF. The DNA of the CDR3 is TGTGCCAGCAGCGGGCGTCGGACAGGGGGAATCACTGAAGCTTTCTTT.

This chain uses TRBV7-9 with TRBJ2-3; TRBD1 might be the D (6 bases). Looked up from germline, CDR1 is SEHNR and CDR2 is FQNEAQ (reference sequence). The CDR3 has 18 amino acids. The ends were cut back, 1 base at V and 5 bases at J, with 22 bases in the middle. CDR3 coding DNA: TGTGCCAGCAGCTTAGGGCCCTCTAGGGACACCCCGGAAGATACGCAGTATTTT. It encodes CASSLGPSRDTPEDTQYF.